The next 15 T cell receptor beta chains were all read from a single sample in a study of Tregs in tolerant kidney transplant recipients. The method was immunoSEQ multiplex PCR; TCRdb's version includes in-frame clones alone and lacks a portion of them. The sample lists about 55,000 clones; about nine tenths were seen once. Mixed chimerism was transient after nonmyeloablative marrow transplants from related graft donors. Source: CD8+ T cells from blood (PBMCs), taken 24 months after the transplant. All receptors come from a human patient who received a combined kidney and bone marrow transplant. The graft donor may have contributed some T cells.

The rearrangement joins TRBV19 to TRBJ2-2, with D unclear. The V end was cut by 5 bases, the J end by 1 base, with 14 bases between. CDR3 length: 16 residues. Germline-derived CDR1 and CDR2 are LNHDA and SQIVND (reference sequence). CDR3 coding DNA: TGTGCCAGTAGTCCCCATGGCGGCCTGAACACCGGGGAGCTGTTTTTT. This translates into CASSPHGGLNTGELFF.

The chain employs TRBV19 and TRBJ2-7; no clear D. Germline V gene lookup returns CDR1 LNHDA and CDR2 SQIVND (reference sequence). V lost 3 bases and J 6 bases, leaving 9 bases between the germline ends. CDR3 length: 12 amino acids. For the CDR3, the DNA is TGTGCCAGTAGTATGTATTTCGGCGAGCAGTACTTC. Protein product: CASSMYFGEQYF.

V usage is TRBV7-7 and J usage is TRBJ2-7; 8 positions agree with TRBD1. With 5 bases clipped from V and 5 bases from J, the junction kept 5 bases outside the gene matches. This CDR3 is 13 amino acids long. Looked up from germline, CDR1 is SSHAT and CDR2 is FNYEAQ (reference sequence). CDR3 protein: CASSPGQGNEQYF. The CDR3 bases are TGTGCCAGCAGCCCCGGACAGGGTAACGAGCAGTACTTC.

V and J are TRBV7-6 and TRBJ2-4; 8 bases line up with TRBD2. CDR1 is SGHVS, CDR2 FNYEAQ, per germline. The CDR3 loop spans 16 amino acids. The V segment lost 4 bases and the J segment 0 bases; nucleotides outside the gene matches: 5. This chain's CDR3 is CASSSGTSKAKNIQYF. The CDR3 DNA reads as TGTGCCAGCAGCTCTGGGACTAGTAAAGCCAAAAACATTCAGTACTTC.

The chain carries TRBV29-1 and TRBJ2-7; 12 bases fit TRBD2. The germline V gene has CDR1 SQVTM and CDR2 ANQGSEA. CDR3 length: 14 amino acids. With 4 bases clipped from V and 3 bases from J, the junction kept 4 bases outside the gene matches. CDR3 nucleotides: TGCAGCGTTGTTCGGACTAGCGGGAACTACGAGCAGTACTTC. Its translation: CSVVRTSGNYEQYF.

The CDR3 spells CASSFNTPDRGDYGYTF. The CDR3 DNA reads as TGTGCCAGCAGTTTTAACACCCCTGACAGGGGCGACTATGGCTACACCTTC. This rearrangement joins TRBV27 to TRBJ1-2; TRBD1 matches 8 bases. Germline trimming cut 3 bases from V and 3 bases from J; bases unmatched to any gene: 12. The CDR3 runs to 17 residues. Germline values: CDR1 MNHEY, CDR2 SMNVEV (reference sequence).

The chain links TRBV9 to TRBJ2-3; TRBD2 aligns across 7 bases. Germline-derived CDR1 and CDR2 are SGDLS and YYNGEE. Trimming took 1 base from V and 4 from J; bases not matched to a gene: 6. The CDR3 loop spans 15 amino acids. CDR3 nucleotides: TGTGCCAGCAGCGTACTGGGAGGGCAGGCAGATACGCAGTATTTT. Encoded protein: CASSVLGGQADTQYF. Based on the CDR3 plus reference TRBV9 and TRBJ2-3, the full variable domain is DSGVTQTPKHLITATGQRVTLRCSPRSGDLSVYWYQQSLDQGLQFLIQYYNGEERAKGNILERFSAQQFPDLHSELNLSSLELGDSALYFCASSVLGGQADTQYFGPGTRLTVL.

The gene calls are TRBV27 and TRBJ2-7; 13 bases agree with TRBD2. The CDR3 is made up of 13 amino acids. V dropped 3 bases and J dropped 8; count of bases not matched to a gene: 1. In germline, CDR1 is MNHEY, CDR2 SMNVEV (reference sequence). The CDR3 DNA sequence: TGTGCCAGCAGTTTGGGACTAGCGGGAAAGCAGTACTTC. It codes for CASSLGLAGKQYF.

This clone was counted a few times. The chain couples TRBV4-1 to TRBJ2-7, with D possibly TRBD1 on 5 matching bases. Looked up from germline, CDR1 is MGHRA and CDR2 is YSYEKL. The CDR3 is 15 amino acids. V lost 3 bases, J lost 0 bases, and 12 bases lay in between. The CDR3 sequence: CASSHLQGSSYEQYF. The CDR3, as DNA: TGCGCCAGCAGCCACCTGCAGGGAAGCTCCTACGAGCAGTACTTC.

The chain recombines TRBV5-6 with TRBJ2-7, with TRBD1 matching over 7 bases. Near its end, the DNA agrees better with TRBJ2-5, so the J call may be wrong. CDR1 is SGHDT and CDR2 is YYEEEE in the germline V gene. This CDR3 region has 15 residues. The CDR3 DNA reads TGTGCCAGCAACCCCGGACAGGACCCGTGGGAGACCCAGTACTTC. It yields the protein CASNPGQDPWETQYF.

The V gene is TRBV27, the J gene TRBJ1-6; possible D gene TRBD1, 6 bases. Trimming stripped 2 bases from V and 8 bases from J, with 13 bases between. The CDR3 sequence is 15 residues long. CDR1 MNHEY and CDR2 SMNVEV come from the germline V gene (reference sequence). CDR3 loop: CASSLKQGRYSPLHF. CDR3 coding DNA: TGTGCCAGCAGTTTAAAACAGGGACGGTATTCACCCCTCCACTTT.

About this clone: This CDR3 is also generated by other DNA sequences in the sample. V usage is TRBV15 and J usage is TRBJ1-5; D is perhaps TRBD1 (6 bases). Trimming took off 0 bases at V and 3 bases at J, with 9 bases between the two ends. Germline assignment: CDR1 LNHNV and CDR2 YYDKDF (reference sequence). The CDR3 covers 15 residues. The CDR3, as DNA: TGTGCCACCAGCAGAGAACAGGGCCTCAATCAGCCCCAGCATTTT. It codes for CATSREQGLNQPQHF.

V usage is TRBV5-5 and J usage is TRBJ2-1; the D is unclear. Germline V gene sequence: CDR1 SGHKS, CDR2 YYEKEE (reference sequence). The CDR3 has 15 amino acids. Trimming took 2 bases from V and 6 from J, leaving 15 bases between them. Here the CDR3 reads CASSFFPGPGNEQFF. CDR3 nucleotide sequence: TGTGCCAGCAGCTTCTTCCCTGGGCCCGGCAATGAGCAGTTCTTC. The full variable domain, completed using reference TRBV5-5 and TRBJ2-1, is DAGVTQSPTHLIKTRGQQVTLRCSPISGHKSVSWYQQVLGQGPQFIFQYYEKEERGRGNFPDRFSARQFPNYSSELNVNALLLGDSALYLCASSFFPGPGNEQFFGPGTRLTVL.

In its sample, this clone was seen once. This sequence joins TRBV5-1 and TRBJ1-1; TRBD1 matches at 8 bases. CDR1 and CDR2 (germline): SGHRS, YFSETQ. The ends lost 3 bases at V and 5 bases at J; junction bases unmatched: 6. CDR3 length equals 14 residues. The CDR3 region is CASSWATGGTEAFF. The CDR3 DNA is TGCGCCAGCAGCTGGGCTACAGGGGGGACTGAAGCTTTCTTT.

This chain uses TRBV29-1 with TRBJ1-4; D is unclear. With 1 base removed from V and 5 bases from J, the gap between germline ends came to 26 bases. Germline V gene data show CDR1 as SQVTM and CDR2 as ANQGSEA. The CDR3 totals 19 residues. The CDR3 spells CSVEVILGRTPIGNEKLFF. DNA for the CDR3: TGCAGCGTTGAAGTAATACTAGGGAGGACCCCCATCGGCAATGAAAAACTGTTTTTT.